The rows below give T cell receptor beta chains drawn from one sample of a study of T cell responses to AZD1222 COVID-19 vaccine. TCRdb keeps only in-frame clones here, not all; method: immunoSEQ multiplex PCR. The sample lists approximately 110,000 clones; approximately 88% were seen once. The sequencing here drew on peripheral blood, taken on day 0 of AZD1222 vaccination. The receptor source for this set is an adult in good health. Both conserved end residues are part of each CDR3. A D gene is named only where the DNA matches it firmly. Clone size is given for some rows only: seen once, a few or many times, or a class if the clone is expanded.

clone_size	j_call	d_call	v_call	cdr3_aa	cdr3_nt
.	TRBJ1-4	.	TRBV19	CASSQQGGVANEKLFF	TGTGCCAGTAGTCAACAGGGAGGGGTGGCTAATGAAAAACTGTTTTTT
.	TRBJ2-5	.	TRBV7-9	CASSLASAAQETQYF	TGTGCCAGCAGCTTGGCTAGCGCCGCCCAAGAGACCCAGTACTTC
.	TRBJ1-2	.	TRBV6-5	CASSYRHRDGYTF	TGTGCCAGCAGTTACCGACACAGAGATGGCTACACCTTC
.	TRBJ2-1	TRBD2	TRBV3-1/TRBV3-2	CASSLWSSGYNEQFF	TGTGCCAGCAGCCTCTGGTCTAGCGGTTACAATGAGCAGTTCTTC
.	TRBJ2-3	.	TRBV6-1	CASSDFGDTQYF	TGTGCCAGCAGTGATTTTGGGGATACGCAGTATTTT
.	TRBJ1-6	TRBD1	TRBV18	CASSPGDRESSPLHF	TGTGCCAGCTCACCTGGGGACAGGGAATCTTCACCCCTCCACTTT
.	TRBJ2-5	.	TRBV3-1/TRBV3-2	CASSQADQGQETQYF	TGTGCCAGCAGCCAAGCCGACCAAGGGCAGGAGACCCAGTACTTC
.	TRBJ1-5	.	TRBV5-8	CASSSRGDNQPQHF	TGTGCCAGCAGCAGCCGGGGGGACAATCAGCCCCAGCATTTT
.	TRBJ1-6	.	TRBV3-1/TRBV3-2	CASSQQGRNSPLHF	TGTGCCAGCAGCCAACAGGGACGGAATTCACCCCTCCACTTT
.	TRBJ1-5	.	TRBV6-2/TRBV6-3	CASSYGSGEAQPQHF	TGTGCCAGCAGTTACGGCTCGGGGGAAGCTCAGCCCCAGCATTTT
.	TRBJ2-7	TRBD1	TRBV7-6	CASSPQRDSSYEQYF	TGTGCCAGCAGCCCGCAGAGGGACAGTTCCTACGAGCAGTACTTC
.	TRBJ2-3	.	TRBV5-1	CASSSAPADTQYF	TGCGCCAGCAGCAGCGCCCCGGCAGATACGCAGTATTTT
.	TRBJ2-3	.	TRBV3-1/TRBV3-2	CASSQEGTDTQYF	TGTGCCAGCAGCCAAGAGGGGACAGATACGCAGTATTTT
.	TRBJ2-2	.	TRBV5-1	CASSLGRNGELFF	TGCGCCAGCAGCTTGGGACGGAACGGGGAGCTGTTTTTT
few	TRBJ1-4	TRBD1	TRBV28	CASSLRIGQGGEKLFF	TGTGCCAGCAGTTTAAGGATCGGACAGGGAGGGGAAAAACTGTTTTTT
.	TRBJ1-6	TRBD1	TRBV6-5	CASSYYTDRDSPLHF	TGTGCCAGCAGTTACTACACGGACAGGGACTCACCCCTCCACTTT
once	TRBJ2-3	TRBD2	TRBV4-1	CASSQVAGRGDTQYF	TGCGCCAGCAGCCAGGTAGCGGGACGAGGGGATACGCAGTATTTT
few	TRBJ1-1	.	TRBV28	CASRLGTSMNTEAFF	TGTGCCAGCAGACTCGGGACATCTATGAACACTGAAGCTTTCTTT
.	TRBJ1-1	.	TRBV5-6	CASSGGNTEAFF	TGTGCCAGCAGCGGGGGGAACACTGAAGCTTTCTTT
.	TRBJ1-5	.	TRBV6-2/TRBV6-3	CASSASHSNQPQHF	TGTGCCAGCAGTGCTTCACATAGCAATCAGCCCCAGCATTTT
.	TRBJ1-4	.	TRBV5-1	CASSLAGTNSEKLFF	TGCGCCAGCAGCTTGGCCGGGACCAACTCGGAAAAACTGTTTTTT
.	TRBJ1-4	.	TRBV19	CASSPRQPNEKLFF	TGTGCCAGTAGTCCACGACAGCCTAATGAAAAACTGTTTTTT
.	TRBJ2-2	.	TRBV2	CASVGGLNTGELFF	TGTGCCAGCGTGGGGGGACTCAACACCGGGGAGCTGTTTTTT
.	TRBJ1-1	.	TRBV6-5	CASSYSIRQDTEAFF	TGTGCCAGCAGTTACTCGATCAGACAAGACACTGAAGCTTTCTTT
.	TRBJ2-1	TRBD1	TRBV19	CASGYGTGNNEQFF	TGTGCCAGTGGTTACGGGACAGGGAACAATGAGCAGTTCTTC
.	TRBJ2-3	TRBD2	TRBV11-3	CASSLTSGGTDTQYF	TGTGCCAGCAGCTTAACTAGCGGGGGCACAGATACGCAGTATTTT
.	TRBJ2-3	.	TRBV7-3	CASSLGAPGTDTQYF	TGTGCCAGCAGCCTGGGGGCCCCGGGCACAGATACGCAGTATTTT
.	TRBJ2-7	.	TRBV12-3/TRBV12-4	CASSLSTAGEQYF	TGTGCCAGCAGTTTATCTACGGCAGGGGAGCAGTACTTC
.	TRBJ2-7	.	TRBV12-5	CASGLSQGTFSYEQYF	TGTGCTAGTGGTTTATCGCAGGGGACCTTCTCCTACGAGCAGTACTTC
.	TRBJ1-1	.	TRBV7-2	CAINQGVGTEAFF	TGTGCCATCAACCAGGGAGTCGGGACTGAAGCTTTCTTT
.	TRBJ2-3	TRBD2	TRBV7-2	CASSMRGTSGGILTDTQYF	TGTGCCAGCAGCATGCGAGGGACTAGCGGGGGGATATTAACAGATACGCAGTATTTT
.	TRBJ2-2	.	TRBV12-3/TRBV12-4	CASSFRGAGELFF	TGTGCCAGCAGTTTCCGGGGCGCCGGGGAGCTGTTTTTT
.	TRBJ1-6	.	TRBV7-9	CASSAGGPLHF	TGTGCCAGCAGCGCCGGGGGGCCCCTCCACTTT
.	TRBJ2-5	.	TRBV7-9	CASSPMVVEYF	TGTGCCAGCAGCCCAATGGTGGTTGAGTACTTC
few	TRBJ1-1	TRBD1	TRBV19	CASSISYGTGERGTEAFF	TGTGCCAGTAGTATCTCCTACGGGACAGGGGAAAGGGGCACTGAAGCTTTCTTT
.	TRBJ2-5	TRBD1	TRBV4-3	CASSQGGGQGRETQYF	TGCGCCAGCAGCCAAGGTGGGGGACAGGGGAGAGAGACCCAGTACTTC